Below are 18 T cell receptor beta chains sequenced from a single sample in a study of molecular identifiers for immune sequencing clone quantification. TCRdb itself ran the PCR reads through MiXCR, one entry per CDR3 protein. The table records approximately 97,000 distinct CDR3 sequences, 20% to 25% of them present only once. The sample was naive CD8+ T cells from blood, with Jurkat cell RNA spiked in. Indicated subset: FACS-sorted CD8+CD4-CCR7+CD45RA+ naive T cells. The receptors stem from a human donor in good health. Some libraries in this study had Jurkat cell RNA spiked in.

This clonotype was seen many times. The J gene is TRBJ2-5, the V gene TRBV29-1; D remains ambiguous. The CDR3 extends over 11 amino acids. Germline CDR1 is SQVTM and CDR2 is ANQGSEA. The germline V and J ends were trimmed by 7 bases and 5 bases, with 11 bases remaining between them. CDR3 sequence (DNA): TGCAGCGCAACCAAAGGGGAGACCCAGTACTTC. It yields the protein CSATKGETQYF. Full variable domain (remainder filled in from reference TRBV29-1 and TRBJ2-5): SAVISQKPSRDICQRGTSLTIQCQVDSQVTMMFWYRQQPGQSLTLIATANQGSEATYESGFVIDKFPISRPNLTFSTLTVSNMSPEDSSIYLCSATKGETQYFGPGTRLLVL.

In this sample, this clonotype turned up many times. V gene TRBV5-6 combines with J gene TRBJ1-5; D ambiguous. Looked up from germline, CDR1 is SGHDT and CDR2 is YYEEEE. Trimming cost V 1 base and J 0 bases, with 14 bases left between them. This CDR3 has 17 amino acids. The CDR3 DNA sequence: TGTGCCAGCAGCTTGAGTGAGGATAACTATAGCAATCAGCCCCAGCATTTT. This sequence encodes CASSLSEDNYSNQPQHF.

Ten or more counts support this clonotype. The V call is TRBV13, the J call TRBJ1-1; maybe TRBD1 (5 bases). Trimming took off 0 bases at V and 2 bases at J, with 10 bases between the two ends. CDR3 length: 15 residues. Germline CDR1 and CDR2: PRHDT and FYEKMQ (reference sequence). The CDR3 DNA reads TGTGCCAGCAGCTTAGGTCTGGGGGGAAACACTGAAGCTTTCTTT. Translated, it gives CASSLGLGGNTEAFF.

With regard to this clonotype: A much larger clone is a single base away; this may be a read error. The rearrangement uses TRBV7-9 and TRBJ2-5; the match to TRBD1 covers 9 bases. The CDR3 length is 15 residues. CDR1 is SEHNR and CDR2 is FQNEAQ in the germline V gene (reference sequence). With 5 bases clipped from V and 0 bases from J, the junction kept 4 bases outside the gene matches. This CDR3 is CASSTRDRDQETQYF. The DNA of the CDR3 is TGTGCCAGCAGCACCCGGGACAGGGACCAAGAGACCCAGTACTTC.

The chain couples TRBV27 to TRBJ2-3, with 10 bases that match TRBD1. V lost 2 bases to trimming and J lost 4 bases; unmatched junction nucleotides: 6. Germline V CDR1 and CDR2: MNHEY, SMNVEV (reference sequence). This CDR3 contains 16 residues. CDR3 bases: TGTGCCAGCAGTTTACAAGACAGGGGGCTATCAGATACGCAGTATTTT. This sequence encodes CASSLQDRGLSDTQYF.

This clonotype was detected only a few times. The chain is built from TRBV7-9 and TRBJ2-1, with 10 nucleotides matching TRBD1. Trimming cost V 4 bases and J 6 bases; bases outside gene matches: 6. CDR3 size: 15 residues. CDR1 is SEHNR, CDR2 FQNEAQ, per germline (reference sequence). The CDR3: CASSSDRGLLNEQFF. CDR3 nucleotides: TGTGCCAGCAGCTCGGACAGGGGGTTGCTCAATGAGCAGTTCTTC.

This clonotype was counted only a few times. The chain recombines TRBV4-3 with TRBJ1-6; a possible D gene is TRBD1 (5 bases). CDR1 is LGHNA and CDR2 is YSLEER in the germline V gene. The CDR3 spans 13 residues. Trimming shortened V by 8 bases and J by 7 bases, and 12 bases separated the two germline ends. CDR3 region: CASGDSSNSPLHF. CDR3 sequence (DNA): TGCGCCAGCGGGGACTCCTCCAATTCACCCCTCCACTTT.

This clonotype was counted at least ten times. The chain recombines TRBV20-1 with TRBJ1-1; 7 bases map to TRBD1. J lost 0 bases, V lost 8 bases, and 9 bases had no gene match. Looked up from germline, CDR1 is DFQATT and CDR2 is SNEGSKA (reference sequence). CDR3 length equals 14 residues. The CDR3 sequence: CSTRDSSMNTEAFF. The DNA of the CDR3 is TGCAGTACCCGGGACAGTTCTATGAACACTGAAGCTTTCTTT.

This clonotype was observed many times. CDR3 nucleotide sequence: TGCAGTGCAAAAGGGTCAAACTCCTACGAGCAGTACTTC. It translates to CSAKGSNSYEQYF. V usage is TRBV20-1 and J usage is TRBJ2-7, with no clear D. Germline V gene data show CDR1 as DFQATT and CDR2 as SNEGSKA (reference sequence). Between the trimmed V and J ends, which lost 6 bases and 0 bases, there was a span of 12 bases. There are 13 residues in the CDR3.

This clonotype was seen at least ten times. The chain has TRBV19 and TRBJ2-3; D tentatively fits TRBD1 or TRBD2 (5 bases each). CDR1 is LNHDA, CDR2 SQIVND, per germline (reference sequence). With 8 bases removed from V and 4 bases from J, the gap between germline ends came to 16 bases. The CDR3 totals 14 residues. The CDR3 loop is CASQVGLSADTQYF. The CDR3 DNA is TGTGCCAGTCAGGTGGGGCTTAGCGCAGATACGCAGTATTTT.

This clonotype was seen repeatedly, ten times or more. The rearrangement links TRBV4-3 to TRBJ1-1, with 9 bases that match TRBD1. V shed 4 bases, J shed 0 bases, and the junction held 3 bases outside the gene matches. Germline V gives CDR1 LGHNA, CDR2 YSLEER. This CDR3 is 15 amino acids long. CDR3 sequence: CASSLGTGMNTEAFF. The CDR3 DNA sequence: TGCGCCAGCAGCCTCGGGACAGGGATGAACACTGAAGCTTTCTTT.

CDR3 DNA sequence: TGTGCCAGCAGCGCAGATCGGACTAGCGGGAACTCCAATGAGCAGTTCTTC. Its protein product is CASSADRTSGNSNEQFF. The V gene is TRBV11-2, the J gene TRBJ2-1; 12 bases fit TRBD2. The CDR3 has 17 amino acids. The J segment lost 6 bases and the V segment lost 5 bases, leaving 11 bases of the junction unmatched. Looked up from germline, CDR1 is SGHAT and CDR2 is FQNNGV.

This clonotype was recorded many times. This chain connects TRBV6-5 to TRBJ1-1; D gene uncertain. Germline V gene sequence: CDR1 MNHEY, CDR2 SVGAGI. V was clipped by 2 bases and J by 5 bases, with 6 bases between them. The CDR3 runs to 12 residues. Written as DNA, the CDR3 is TGTGCCAGCAGTTACACGGGGACTGAAGCTTTCTTT. It translates to CASSYTGTEAFF.

This chain uses TRBV7-9 with TRBJ2-1; no reliable D call. The V end lost 3 bases, the J end lost 6 bases, and 6 bases lay between the germline ends. The CDR3 spans 12 residues. Germline-derived CDR1 and CDR2 are SEHNR and FQNEAQ (reference sequence). CDR3 protein: CASSFNPNEQFF. For the CDR3, the DNA is TGTGCCAGCAGCTTTAATCCCAATGAGCAGTTCTTC.

The table lists this clonotype with many counts. The chain joins TRBV6-2 or TRBV6-3 to TRBJ2-7, with D possibly matching TRBD2 (6 bases). V dropped 4 bases and J dropped 3 bases, with 13 bases sitting between them. The CDR3 has 14 residues. The germline gives CDR1 MNHEY, CDR2 SVGEGT. Here the CDR3 reads CASSSSAGLYEQYF. The CDR3 DNA reads TGTGCCAGCAGTTCATCCGCGGGACTCTACGAGCAGTACTTC.

This clonotype was counted at least ten times. The genes are TRBV29-1 and TRBJ2-6; D ambiguous. The CDR3 is made up of 14 amino acids. V was clipped by 3 bases and J by 0 bases, with 6 bases between them. The V gene's germline CDR1 is SQVTM and CDR2 ANQGSEA. The CDR3 coding sequence is TGCAGCGTTGAGTCCGTCTCTGGGGCCAACGTCCTGACTTTC. It translates to CSVESVSGANVLTF.

The V call is TRBV9, the J call TRBJ2-5, with D unclear. Germline lookup yields CDR1 SGDLS and CDR2 YYNGEE. The CDR3 spans 14 residues. V was trimmed by 3 bases and J by 2 bases, leaving 11 bases between them. CDR3: CASSDGRQQETQYF. Here the CDR3 DNA reads TGTGCCAGCAGCGATGGACGGCAACAAGAGACCCAGTACTTC.

Ten or more counts support this clonotype. The chain joins TRBV19 to TRBJ2-5; D is possibly TRBD1 (5 bases). The CDR3 consists of 16 residues. V lost 6 bases, J lost 1 base, and 18 bases lay in between. CDR1 is LNHDA, CDR2 SQIVND, per germline (reference sequence). CDR3 DNA: TGTGCCAGTAGCCAATCAGGGCAGCTGATCCAAGAGACCCAGTACTTC. It encodes CASSQSGQLIQETQYF.